Given below is one T cell receptor (beta chain) in context. The data were obtained in a study of PD-L1 blockade in urothelial cancer. Indicated time point: pretreatment peripheral blood. V lost 1 base, J lost 4 bases, and 4 bases stayed unmatched. Per germline, CDR1 MGHRA and CDR2 YSYEKL. The length of the CDR3 is 15 residues. Generated by immunoSEQ multiplex PCR, the TCRdb table keeps only in-frame clones and is missing some. The sample consists of more than 90,000 clones, roughly 84% of them appearing once. This chain uses TRBV4-1 with TRBJ2-7; 10 bases align to TRBD1. The sequencing used PBMCs, collected around atezolizumab (anti-PD-L1) treatment. This clonotype was sampled from a man between 60 and 75 years old with urothelial cancer. CDR3 sequence (DNA): TGCGCCAGCAGCCAAGGACAGGGGGCTTCTTACGAGCAGTACTTC. This encodes CASSQGQGASYEQYF.